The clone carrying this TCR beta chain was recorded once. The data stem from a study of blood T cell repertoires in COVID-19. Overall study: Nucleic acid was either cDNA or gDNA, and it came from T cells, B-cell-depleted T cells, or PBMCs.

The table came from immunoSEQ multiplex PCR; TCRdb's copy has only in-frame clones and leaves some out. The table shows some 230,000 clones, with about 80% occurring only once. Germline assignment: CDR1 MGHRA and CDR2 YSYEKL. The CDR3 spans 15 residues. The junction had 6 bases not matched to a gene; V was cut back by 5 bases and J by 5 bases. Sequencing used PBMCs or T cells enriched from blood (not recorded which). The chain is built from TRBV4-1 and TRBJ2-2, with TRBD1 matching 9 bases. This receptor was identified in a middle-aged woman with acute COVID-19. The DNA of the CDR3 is TGCGCCAGCAGCTTGGGACAGGGAACGACCGGGGAGCTGTTTTTT. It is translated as CASSLGQGTTGELFF.